The sequence of this TCR beta chain was determined in a study of cytomegalovirus exposure and HLA in healthy donors. Study-wide context: When 398 donors were genotyped, roughly 78% of them were found to fall in the Caucasian-associated ancestry cluster.

Both 60 Vbeta primers and 13 Jbeta primers went into the PCR. Clones were read by immunoSEQ multiplex PCR, and TCRdb kept only the in-frame ones, dropping some. Here the sample spans 180,000 or so clones, 78% being singletons. As to this clone: Its antigen is unknown.

Germline V gives CDR1 SEHNR, CDR2 FQNEAQ (reference sequence). The CDR3 is 14 amino acids. V was shortened by 3 bases and J by 7 bases, with 12 bases between the two germline ends. Study findings and constraints: Highly shared sequence variants in one cluster were likely a sequencing artifact.

The chain has TRBV7-9 and TRBJ2-2; D is perhaps TRBD2 (5 bases). Sequencing used PBMCs. The clonotype comes from a female donor in good health and CMV-seronegative. CDR3 in DNA: TGTGCCAGCAGCTTCCCTTGGACTGTCGGGGAGCTGTTTTTT. It yields the protein CASSFPWTVGELFF.